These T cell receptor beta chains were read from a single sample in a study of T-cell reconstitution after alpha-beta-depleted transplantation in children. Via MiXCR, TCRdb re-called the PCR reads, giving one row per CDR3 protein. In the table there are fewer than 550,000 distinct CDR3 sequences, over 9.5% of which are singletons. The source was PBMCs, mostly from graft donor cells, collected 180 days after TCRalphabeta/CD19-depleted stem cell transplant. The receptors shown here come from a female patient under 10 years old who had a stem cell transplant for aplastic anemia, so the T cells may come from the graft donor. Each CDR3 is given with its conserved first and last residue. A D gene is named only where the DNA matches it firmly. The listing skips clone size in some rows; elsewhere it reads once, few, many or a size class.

CASRQGPTEAFF | TGTGCCAGCAGACAGGGTCCCACTGAAGCTTTCTTT | TRBJ1-1 | TRBV6-2/TRBV6-3 | . | .
CAAGTSGAYEQYF | TGTGCCGCAGGCACTAGCGGGGCCTACGAGCAGTACTTC | TRBJ2-7 | TRBV10-3 | many | TRBD2
CSAWTRGGEQFF | TGCAGTGCTTGGACTAGGGGAGGTGAGCAGTTCTTC | TRBJ2-1 | TRBV20-1 | . | TRBD2
CASSLLGASEETQYF | TGTGCCAGCAGTTTATTGGGGGCGAGTGAAGAGACCCAGTACTTC | TRBJ2-5 | TRBV28 | . | .
CASERFSSSYNEQFF | TGTGCCAGCGAGCGGTTTTCCAGCTCCTACAATGAGCAGTTCTTC | TRBJ2-1 | TRBV28 | . | .
CASSSHRAGNTEAFF | TGTGCCAGCTCATCACACAGGGCCGGCAACACTGAAGCTTTCTTT | TRBJ1-1 | TRBV18 | . | .
CASSQDRRYQPQHF | TGTGCCAGCAGCCAAGATAGGAGATATCAGCCCCAGCATTTT | TRBJ1-5 | TRBV3-1 | . | .
CASSTGQGANYGYTF | TGTGCCAGCAGCACCGGACAGGGAGCTAACTATGGCTACACCTTC | TRBJ1-2 | TRBV9 | few | TRBD1
CATRDRAGELFF | TGTGCCACCAGGGATAGGGCCGGGGAGCTGTTTTTT | TRBJ2-2 | TRBV24-1 | many | .
CASGYRGANTEAFF | TGTGCTAGTGGTTACAGGGGGGCGAACACTGAAGCTTTCTTT | TRBJ1-1 | TRBV12-5 | . | TRBD1
CASSLARAGGPISTDTQYF | TGTGCCAGCAGCTTAGCGCGCGCGGGAGGGCCTATAAGCACAGATACGCAGTATTTT | TRBJ2-3 | TRBV7-8 | . | TRBD2
CASSFTGSNEQFF | TGTGCCAGCAGCTTTACAGGGTCGAATGAGCAGTTCTTC | TRBJ2-1 | TRBV11-3 | few | .
CASSLFPGTRDEQFF | TGTGCCAGCAGTTTATTTCCAGGGACGAGGGATGAGCAGTTCTTC | TRBJ2-1 | TRBV28 | many | .
CASSSVAGTGPLYGYTF | TGTGCCAGCAGCTCAGTTGCCGGGACAGGGCCTCTCTATGGCTACACCTTC | TRBJ1-2 | TRBV7-2 | few | TRBD1
CASSWGYGYTF | TGCGCCAGCAGCTGGGGCTATGGCTACACCTTC | TRBJ1-2 | TRBV5-1 | few | .
CASGTGSSGNTIYF | TGCGCCAGCGGGACGGGGAGCTCTGGAAACACCATATATTTT | TRBJ1-3 | TRBV5-1 | few | .
CASSPIAVGRNNEQFF | TGTGCCAGCTCACCGATAGCGGTTGGTAGAAACAATGAGCAGTTCTTC | TRBJ2-1 | TRBV18 | . | .
CASSQDGGDRGANVLTF | TGCGCCAGCAGCCAAGACGGTGGGGATAGGGGGGCCAACGTCCTGACTTTC | TRBJ2-6 | TRBV4-1 | . | .
CASSLADRGTNYGYTF | TGTGCCAGCAGCTTGGCGGACAGGGGCACTAACTATGGCTACACCTTC | TRBJ1-2 | TRBV5-5 | few | TRBD1
CSVGTRNTGELFF | TGCAGCGTCGGGACTAGAAACACCGGGGAGCTGTTTTTT | TRBJ2-2 | TRBV29-1 | . | TRBD2
CSALLGTSQHF | TGCAGTGCCCTATTGGGGACGTCCCAGCATTTT | TRBJ1-5 | TRBV20-1 | . | .
CASSGARLAGQETQYF | TGTGCCAGCAGCGGGGCCCGACTAGCGGGACAAGAGACCCAGTACTTC | TRBJ2-5 | TRBV7-2 | . | TRBD2
CASSQDWTSGSHEQFF | TGTGCCAGCAGCCAAGATTGGACTAGCGGGAGCCATGAGCAGTTCTTC | TRBJ2-1 | TRBV14 | few | TRBD2
CASSYSTFGTQYF | TGTGCCAGCAGTTACTCGACGTTTGGGACCCAGTACTTC | TRBJ2-5 | TRBV6-5 | . | .
CASSLGAGNNEQFF | TGCGCCAGCAGCTTGGGGGCAGGGAACAATGAGCAGTTCTTC | TRBJ2-1 | TRBV5-1 | few | .